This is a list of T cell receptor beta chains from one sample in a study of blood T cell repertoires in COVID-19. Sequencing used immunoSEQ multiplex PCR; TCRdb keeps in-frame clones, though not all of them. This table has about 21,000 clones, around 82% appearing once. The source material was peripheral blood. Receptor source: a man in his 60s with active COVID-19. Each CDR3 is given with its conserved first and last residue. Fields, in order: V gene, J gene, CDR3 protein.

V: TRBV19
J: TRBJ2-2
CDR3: CASTPGPQGSRFGELFF

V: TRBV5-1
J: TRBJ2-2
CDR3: CASSLGPAAGPTGELFF

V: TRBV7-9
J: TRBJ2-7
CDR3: CASSPPSGAAYEQYF

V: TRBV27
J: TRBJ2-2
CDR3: CASSPTQGRGELFF

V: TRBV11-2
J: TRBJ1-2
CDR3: CASSLSRDNYGYTF

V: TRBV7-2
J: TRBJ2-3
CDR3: CASSPIWASGRSDTQYF

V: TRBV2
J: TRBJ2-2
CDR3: CASSEWSGSTSGELFF

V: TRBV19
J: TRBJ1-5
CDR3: CASSIAGNNQPQHF

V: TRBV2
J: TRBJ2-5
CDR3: CASKTNQGAGETQYF

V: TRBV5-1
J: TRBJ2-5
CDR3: CASSLAGSETQYF

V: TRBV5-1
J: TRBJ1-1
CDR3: CASSLGTGARNTEAFF

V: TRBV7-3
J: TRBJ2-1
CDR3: CASSLTLAGGPSYNEQFF

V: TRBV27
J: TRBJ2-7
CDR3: CASSLSDRVAYSYEQYF

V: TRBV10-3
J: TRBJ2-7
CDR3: CAISTLTGGNEQYF

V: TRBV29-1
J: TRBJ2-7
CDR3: CSVPAGAYEQYF

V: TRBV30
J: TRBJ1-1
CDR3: CAWSRGIDTEAFF

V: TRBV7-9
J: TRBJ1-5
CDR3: CASSYAGGNQPQHF

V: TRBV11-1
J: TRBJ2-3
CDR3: CASSLVEFTDTQYF

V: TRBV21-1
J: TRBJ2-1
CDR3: CASHGREVYNEQFF

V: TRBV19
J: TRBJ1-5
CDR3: CASRTGGDSNQPQHF

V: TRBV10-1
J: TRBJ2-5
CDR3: CASSRPSQDRQETQYF

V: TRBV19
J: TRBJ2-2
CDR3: CASSIGQGGNTGELFF

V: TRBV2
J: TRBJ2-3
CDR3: CASNRANTQYF

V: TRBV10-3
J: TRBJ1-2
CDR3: CAISEGTGVYGYTF

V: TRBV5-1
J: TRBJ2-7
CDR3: CASSLEAGVNYEQYF

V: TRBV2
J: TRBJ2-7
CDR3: CASAGTGGAYEQYF

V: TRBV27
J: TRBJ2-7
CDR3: CASSFFRGLERGEYEQYF

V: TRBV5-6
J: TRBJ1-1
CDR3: CASSLVQQGPGTEAFF

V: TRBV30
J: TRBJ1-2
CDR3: CAQRDSLIYGYTF

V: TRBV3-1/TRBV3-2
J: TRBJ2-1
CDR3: CASSQGPSGYNEQFF

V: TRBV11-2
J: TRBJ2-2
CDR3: CASSLNPGTRSVTGELFF

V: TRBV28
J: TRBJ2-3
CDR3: CASSPPSSDTQYF

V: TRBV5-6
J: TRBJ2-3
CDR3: CASSDLLQGDHTDTQYF

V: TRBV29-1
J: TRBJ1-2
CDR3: CSVGTIDRYYGYTF

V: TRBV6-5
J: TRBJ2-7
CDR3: CASSYSSRFVDEQYF

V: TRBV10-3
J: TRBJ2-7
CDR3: CAISTGTSGGGYEQYF

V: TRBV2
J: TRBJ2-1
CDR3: CASSDVAGGIEQFF

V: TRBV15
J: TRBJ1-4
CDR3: CATSTRQDYNEKLFF

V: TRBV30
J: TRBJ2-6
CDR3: CAGPGSTGANVLTF

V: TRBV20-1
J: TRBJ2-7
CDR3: CSARAIYEQYF

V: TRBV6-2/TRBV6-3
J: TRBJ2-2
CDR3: CASSYPSGTSGSSTGELFF

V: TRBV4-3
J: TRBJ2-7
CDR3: CASSQALWVEDYEQYF

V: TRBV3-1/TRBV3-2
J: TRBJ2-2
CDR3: CASSPRKYTGELFF

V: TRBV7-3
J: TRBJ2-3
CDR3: CASSSGTAQYF

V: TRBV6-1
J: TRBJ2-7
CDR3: CASSEQGLAGTEQYF

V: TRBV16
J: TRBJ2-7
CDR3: CASSQSRAGEYEQYF

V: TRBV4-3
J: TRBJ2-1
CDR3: CASSQVGAGLYNEQFF

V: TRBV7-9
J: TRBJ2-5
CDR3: CASSRRLAEHQETQYF

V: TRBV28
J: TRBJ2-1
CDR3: CASSSGQGYNEQFF

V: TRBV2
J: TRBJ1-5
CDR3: CASRETGPSNQPQHF

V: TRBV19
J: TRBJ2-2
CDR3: CASSIGRPVTGELFF

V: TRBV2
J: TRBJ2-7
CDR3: CASSRQGAGSEQYF

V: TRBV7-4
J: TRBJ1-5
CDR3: CASSLKALPGQGGNQPQHF